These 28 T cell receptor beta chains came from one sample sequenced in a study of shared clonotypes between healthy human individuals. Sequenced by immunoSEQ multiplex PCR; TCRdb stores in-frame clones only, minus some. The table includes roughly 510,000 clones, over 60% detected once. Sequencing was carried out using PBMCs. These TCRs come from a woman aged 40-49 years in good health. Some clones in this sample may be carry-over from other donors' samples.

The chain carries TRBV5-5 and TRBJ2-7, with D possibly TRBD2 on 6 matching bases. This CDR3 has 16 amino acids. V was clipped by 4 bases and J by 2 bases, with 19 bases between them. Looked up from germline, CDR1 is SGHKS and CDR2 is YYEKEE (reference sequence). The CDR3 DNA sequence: TGTGCCAGCAGCAGTAACCGGGACTCCTTAGCCTACGAGCAGTACTTC. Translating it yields CASSSNRDSLAYEQYF.

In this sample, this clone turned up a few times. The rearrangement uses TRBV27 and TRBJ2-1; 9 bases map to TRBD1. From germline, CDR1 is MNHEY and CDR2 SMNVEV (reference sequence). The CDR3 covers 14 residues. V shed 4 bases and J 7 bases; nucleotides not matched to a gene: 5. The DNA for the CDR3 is TGTGCCAGCAGTTGGGGACAGGGCGGGAATGAGCAGTTCTTC. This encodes CASSWGQGGNEQFF.

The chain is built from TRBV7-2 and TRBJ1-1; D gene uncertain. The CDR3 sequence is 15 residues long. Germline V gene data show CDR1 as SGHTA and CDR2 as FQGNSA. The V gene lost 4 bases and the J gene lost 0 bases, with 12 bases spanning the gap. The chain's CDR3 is CASSSSSAVNTEAFF. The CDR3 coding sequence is TGTGCCAGCAGCTCCTCGTCGGCTGTGAACACTGAAGCTTTCTTT.

As DNA, the CDR3 is TGTGCCAGTAGTATTCGAGGACAAAGCTACGAGCAGTACTTC. Translation gives CASSIRGQSYEQYF. The chain joins TRBV19 to TRBJ2-7; D might be TRBD1 (5 bases). The germline V and J ends were trimmed by 3 bases and 3 bases, with 12 bases remaining between them. This CDR3 is 14 amino acids long. Germline V gives CDR1 LNHDA, CDR2 SQIVND (reference sequence). Filled out from reference TRBV19 and TRBJ2-7, the complete variable domain reads DGGITQSPKYLFRKEGQNVTLSCEQNLNHDAMYWYRQDPGQGLRLIYYSQIVNDFQKGDIAEGYSVSREKKESFPLTVTSAQKNPTAFYLCASSIRGQSYEQYFGPGTRLTVT.

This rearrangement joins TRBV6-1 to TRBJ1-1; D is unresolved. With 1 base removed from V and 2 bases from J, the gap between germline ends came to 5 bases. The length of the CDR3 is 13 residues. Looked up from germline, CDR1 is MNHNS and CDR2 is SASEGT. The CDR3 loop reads CASSEGPNTEAFF. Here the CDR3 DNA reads TGTGCCAGCAGTGAAGGACCTAACACTGAAGCTTTCTTT.

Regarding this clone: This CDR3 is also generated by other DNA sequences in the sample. The CDR3 region is CASSELAGEGETQYF. The CDR3 bases are TGTGCCAGCAGTGAACTAGCGGGAGAGGGGGAGACCCAGTACTTC. The rearrangement links TRBV6-1 to TRBJ2-5; 10 bases fit TRBD2. Per germline, CDR1 MNHNS and CDR2 SASEGT. The length of the CDR3 is 15 residues. Trimming at V came to 2 bases and at J to 5 bases, leaving 5 bases not matched to a gene.

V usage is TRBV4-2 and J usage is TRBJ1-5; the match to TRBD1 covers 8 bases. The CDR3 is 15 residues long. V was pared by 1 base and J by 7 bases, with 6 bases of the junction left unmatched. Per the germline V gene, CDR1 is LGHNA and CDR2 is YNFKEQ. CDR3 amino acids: CASSQGSQGGQPQHF. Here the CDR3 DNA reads TGTGCCAGCAGCCAAGGGTCACAGGGGGGACAGCCCCAGCATTTT.

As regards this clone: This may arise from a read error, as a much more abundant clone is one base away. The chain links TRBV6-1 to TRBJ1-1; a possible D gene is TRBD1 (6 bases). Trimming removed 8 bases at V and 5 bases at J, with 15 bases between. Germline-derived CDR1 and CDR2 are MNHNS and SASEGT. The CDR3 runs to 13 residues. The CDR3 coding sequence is TGTGCCAGCGGGGGGGGCTCAGCTACTGAAGCTTTCTTT. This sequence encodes CASGGGSATEAFF.

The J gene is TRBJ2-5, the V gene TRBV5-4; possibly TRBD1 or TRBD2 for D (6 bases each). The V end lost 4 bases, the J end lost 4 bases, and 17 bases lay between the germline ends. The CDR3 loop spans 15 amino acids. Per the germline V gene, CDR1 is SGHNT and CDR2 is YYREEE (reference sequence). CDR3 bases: TGTGCCAGCAGCGATGCCGGGACGGGGGCAGAGACCCAGTACTTC. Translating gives CASSDAGTGAETQYF.

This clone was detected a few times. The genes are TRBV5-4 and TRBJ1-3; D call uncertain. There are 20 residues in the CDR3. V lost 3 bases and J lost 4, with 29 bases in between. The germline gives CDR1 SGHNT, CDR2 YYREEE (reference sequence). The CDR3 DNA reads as TGTGCCAGCAGCTCTCCCAGACCCCCCCTAGGAAGGGTGCTCGGAAACACCATATATTTT. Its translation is CASSSPRPPLGRVLGNTIYF.

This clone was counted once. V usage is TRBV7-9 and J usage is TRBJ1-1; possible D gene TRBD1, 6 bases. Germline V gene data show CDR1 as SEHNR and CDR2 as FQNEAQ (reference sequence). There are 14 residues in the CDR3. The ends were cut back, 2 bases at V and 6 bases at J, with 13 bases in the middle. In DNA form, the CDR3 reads TGTGCCAGCAGCTTAATTCGTGGGGGCCCTGAAGCTTTCTTT. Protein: CASSLIRGGPEAFF.

The CDR3 sequence is CASSQDASGNTIYF. The CDR3 bases are TGCGCCAGCAGCCAAGATGCGTCTGGAAACACCATATATTTT. V usage is TRBV4-1 and J usage is TRBJ1-3, with D hard to call. Germline values: CDR1 MGHRA, CDR2 YSYEKL. There are 14 residues in the CDR3. The germline V and J ends were trimmed by 0 bases and 1 base, with 4 bases remaining between them.

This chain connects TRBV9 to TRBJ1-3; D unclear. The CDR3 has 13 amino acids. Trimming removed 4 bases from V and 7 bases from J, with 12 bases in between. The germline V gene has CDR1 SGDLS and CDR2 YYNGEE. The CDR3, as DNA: TGTGCCAGCAGCTCCGAAATCCCCAACACCATATATTTT. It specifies CASSSEIPNTIYF.

CDR3 sequence (DNA): TGCGCCAGCAGCTTGCTCAGGGAGCAGTACTTC. It specifies CASSLLREQYF. This rearrangement joins TRBV5-1 to TRBJ2-7; D is unresolved. This CDR3 comprises 11 residues. With 1 base removed from V and 7 bases from J, the gap between germline ends came to 6 bases. CDR1 is SGHRS, CDR2 YFSETQ, per germline.

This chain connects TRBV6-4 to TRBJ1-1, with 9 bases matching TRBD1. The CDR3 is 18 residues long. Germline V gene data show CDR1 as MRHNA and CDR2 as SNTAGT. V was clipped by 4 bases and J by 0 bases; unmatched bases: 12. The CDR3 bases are TGTGCCAGCAGTGGGACAGGGGCTCCTTTTCGGATGAACACTGAAGCTTTCTTT. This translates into CASSGTGAPFRMNTEAFF.

In DNA, the CDR3 is TGTGCCAGCAGGGCCCCGGACCCCTTGGGGGATACGCAGTATTTT. The encoded protein is CASRAPDPLGDTQYF. This chain connects TRBV2 to TRBJ2-3; D unclear. Germline loops: CDR1 SNHLY, CDR2 FYNNEI. V was trimmed by 6 bases and J by 6 bases, leaving 19 bases between them. The CDR3 has 15 amino acids.

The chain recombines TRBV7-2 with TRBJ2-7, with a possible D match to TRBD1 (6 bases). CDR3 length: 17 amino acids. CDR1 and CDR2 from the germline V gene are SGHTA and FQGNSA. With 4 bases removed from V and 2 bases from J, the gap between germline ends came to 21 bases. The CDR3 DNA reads TGTGCCAGCAGCTCCTCACCCCCGGGACACTTTACCTACGAGCAGTACTTC. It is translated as CASSSSPPGHFTYEQYF.

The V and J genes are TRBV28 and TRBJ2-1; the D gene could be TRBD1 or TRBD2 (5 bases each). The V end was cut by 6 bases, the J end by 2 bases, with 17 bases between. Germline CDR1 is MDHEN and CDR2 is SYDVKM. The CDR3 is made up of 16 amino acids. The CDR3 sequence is CASSRSGLTTYNEQFF. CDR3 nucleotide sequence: TGTGCCAGCAGCCGGTCGGGGCTTACTACCTACAATGAGCAGTTCTTC.

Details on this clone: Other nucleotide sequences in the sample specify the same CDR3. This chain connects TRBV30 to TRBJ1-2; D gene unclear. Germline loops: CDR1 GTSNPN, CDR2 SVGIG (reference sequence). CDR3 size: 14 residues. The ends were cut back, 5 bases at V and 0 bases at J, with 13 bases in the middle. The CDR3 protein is CAWSPAVTNYGYTF. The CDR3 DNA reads TGTGCCTGGTCCCCTGCAGTCACTAACTATGGCTACACCTTC. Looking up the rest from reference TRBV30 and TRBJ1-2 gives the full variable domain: SQTIHQWPATLVQPVGSPLSLECTVEGTSNPNLYWYRQAAGRGLQLLFYSVGIGQISSEVPQNLSASRPQDRQFILSSKKLLLSDSGFYLCAWSPAVTNYGYTFGSGTRLTVV.

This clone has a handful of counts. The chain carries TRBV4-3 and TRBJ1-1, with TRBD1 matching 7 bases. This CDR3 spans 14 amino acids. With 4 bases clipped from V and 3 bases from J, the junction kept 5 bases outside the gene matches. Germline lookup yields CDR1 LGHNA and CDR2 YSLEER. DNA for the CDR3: TGCGCCAGCAGCCTTGACAGGGTGGACACTGAAGCTTTCTTT. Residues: CASSLDRVDTEAFF.

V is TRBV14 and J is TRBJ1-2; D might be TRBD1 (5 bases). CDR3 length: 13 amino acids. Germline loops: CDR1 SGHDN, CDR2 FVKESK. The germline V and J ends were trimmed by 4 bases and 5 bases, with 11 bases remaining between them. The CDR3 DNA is TGTGCCAGCAGCCTGGGGCACGCGTATGGCTACACCTTC. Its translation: CASSLGHAYGYTF.

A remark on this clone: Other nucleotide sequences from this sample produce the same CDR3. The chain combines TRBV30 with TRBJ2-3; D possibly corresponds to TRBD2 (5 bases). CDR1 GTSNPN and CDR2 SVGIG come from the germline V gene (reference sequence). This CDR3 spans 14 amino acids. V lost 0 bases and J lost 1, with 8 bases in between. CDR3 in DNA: TGTGCCTGGAGTGTACGGGGTGGCACAGATACGCAGTATTTT. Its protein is CAWSVRGGTDTQYF.

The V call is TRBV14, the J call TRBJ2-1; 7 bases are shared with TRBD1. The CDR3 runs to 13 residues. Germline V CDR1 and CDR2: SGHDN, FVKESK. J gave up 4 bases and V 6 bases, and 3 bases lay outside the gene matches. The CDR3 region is CASRRQGYNEQFF. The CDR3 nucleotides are TGTGCCAGCAGGAGACAGGGTTACAATGAGCAGTTCTTC.

CDR3: CASSSPSGRAGEQFF. The CDR3 DNA reads TGCGCCAGCAGCAGTCCTAGCGGGAGGGCAGGGGAGCAGTTCTTC. The V gene is TRBV10-2, the J gene TRBJ2-1; TRBD2 aligns across 12 bases. Per the germline V gene, CDR1 is WSHSY and CDR2 is SAAADI. This CDR3 has 15 residues. Trimming cost V 6 bases and J 10 bases; bases outside gene matches: 10.

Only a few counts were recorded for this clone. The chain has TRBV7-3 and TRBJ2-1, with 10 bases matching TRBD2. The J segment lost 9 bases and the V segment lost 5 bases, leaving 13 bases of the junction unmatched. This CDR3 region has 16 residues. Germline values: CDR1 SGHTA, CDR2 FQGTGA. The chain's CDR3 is CASSPRGLAQGGEQFF. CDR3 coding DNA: TGTGCCAGCAGCCCCCGGGGACTAGCGCAAGGGGGTGAGCAGTTCTTC.

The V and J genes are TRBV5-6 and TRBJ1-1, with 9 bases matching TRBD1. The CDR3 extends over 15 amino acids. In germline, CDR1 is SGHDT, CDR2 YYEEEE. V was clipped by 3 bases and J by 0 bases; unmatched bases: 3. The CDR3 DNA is TGTGCCAGCAGCTCCGGGACAGGGATGAACACTGAAGCTTTCTTT. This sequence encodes CASSSGTGMNTEAFF.

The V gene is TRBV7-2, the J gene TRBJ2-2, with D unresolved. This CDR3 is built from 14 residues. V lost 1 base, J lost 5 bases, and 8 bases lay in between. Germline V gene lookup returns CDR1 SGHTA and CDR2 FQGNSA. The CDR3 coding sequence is TGTGCCAGCAGCTTAGGGGCCCGAACCGGGGAGCTGTTTTTT. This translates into CASSLGARTGELFF. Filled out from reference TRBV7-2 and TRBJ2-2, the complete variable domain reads GAGVSQSPSNKVTEKGKDVELRCDPISGHTALYWYRQSLGQGLEFLIYFQGNSAPDKSGLPSDRFSAERTGGSVSTLTIQRTQQEDSAVYLCASSLGARTGELFFGEGSRLTVL.

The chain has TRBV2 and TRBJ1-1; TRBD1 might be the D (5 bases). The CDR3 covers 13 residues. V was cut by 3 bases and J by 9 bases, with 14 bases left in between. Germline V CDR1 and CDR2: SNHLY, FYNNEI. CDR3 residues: CASSEGETVKAFF. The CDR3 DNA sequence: TGTGCCAGCAGTGAGGGGGAAACGGTGAAAGCTTTCTTT.